These 5 T cell receptor beta chains were sequenced from one sample in a study of neurological immune-mediated disorders. Each CDR3 protein gets one entry after TCRdb re-called the 5' RACE reads with MiXCR. Of about 76,000 distinct CDR3 sequences listed, 15% to 20% were seen once; the top ten hold 15% to 19%. Source material: PBMCs. The receptors stem from a woman in her thirties or forties in good health.

There are many counts of this clonotype. J is TRBJ2-1 and V is TRBV20-1; the match to TRBD1 covers 9 bases. Germline V gene lookup returns CDR1 DFQATT and CDR2 SNEGSKA (reference sequence). J lost 5 bases, V lost 6 bases, and 11 bases had no gene match. This CDR3 has 15 residues. CDR3 bases: TGCAGTGCGGACACACAAGGGACAGGGAACAATGAGCAGTTCTTC. This sequence encodes CSADTQGTGNNEQFF.

This clonotype was found many times. This chain links TRBV7-9 with TRBJ2-6; the match to TRBD2 covers 7 bases. Germline loops: CDR1 SEHNR, CDR2 FQNEAQ (reference sequence). V lost 4 bases to trimming and J lost 0 bases; unmatched junction nucleotides: 3. CDR3 length: 16 residues. The CDR3 region has the DNA TGTGCCAGCAGCTCACGCGGGGGCTCTGGGGCCAACGTCCTGACTTTC. Amino acids: CASSSRGGSGANVLTF.

This clonotype was detected many times. The rearrangement joins TRBV20-1 to TRBJ2-5, with D perhaps matching TRBD1 or TRBD2 (5 bases each). Between the trimmed V and J ends, which lost 0 bases and 0 bases, there was a span of 11 bases. The CDR3 is made up of 15 amino acids. In germline, CDR1 is DFQATT, CDR2 SNEGSKA (reference sequence). DNA for the CDR3: TGCAGTGCTAGAGATGAGGGCAGGGACCAAGAGACCCAGTACTTC. Its protein is CSARDEGRDQETQYF.

At least ten counts were recorded for this clonotype. CDR3 nucleotide sequence: TGTGCCAGCAGCTTAGGGGGACGGGGGGCCAACAATGAGCAGTTCTTC. Translation: CASSLGGRGANNEQFF. The chain recombines TRBV7-7 with TRBJ2-1, with D possibly TRBD2 on 7 matching bases. The CDR3 extends over 16 amino acids. Germline loops: CDR1 SSHAT, CDR2 FNYEAQ (reference sequence). V was clipped by 1 base and J by 5 bases, with 15 bases between them.

This clonotype was seen ten or more times. This sequence joins TRBV6-5 and TRBJ1-6; perhaps TRBD1 as D (5 bases). The CDR3 has 15 amino acids. V was pared by 8 bases and J by 7 bases, with 18 bases between. The V gene's germline CDR1 is MNHEY and CDR2 SVGAGI. The CDR3 protein is CASRPLGETNSPLHF. In DNA form, the CDR3 reads TGTGCCAGCCGACCTCTAGGGGAGACCAATTCACCCCTCCACTTT.